This T cell receptor (beta chain) was profiled in a study of Ad26.COV2.S vaccination and SARS-CoV-2 variants (dated by TCRdb to about 2021). Background for the entire study: Donors in the vaccine arm were drawn from COV1001, a multicentre, randomized, double-blind, placebo-controlled phase I-IIa trial testing Ad26.COV2.S in healthy adults. Ad26.COV2.S was administered intramuscularly at a dose of 5x10^10 or 1x10^11 viral particles, either as one shot or as two shots given 56 days apart. The TCR-sequenced set comprised approximately 32 samples: about 19 Ad26.COV2.S vaccine recipients, 5 placebo recipients and 8 SARS-CoV-2 convalescent individuals. TCRbeta repertoire sequencing served as the tool for gauging how specific and how broad the SARS-CoV-2-reactive T cell receptors were following Ad26.COV2.S vaccination. Trial participants were randomized into five groups of five, in which low-dose or high-dose Ad26.COV2.S was given once or twice, or placebo was given on both occasions. Blinding of investigators to trial group allocation was maintained during experiments and outcome assessment.

Concerning this clone: It has no known antigen specificity. Base qualities were left out, and no much larger clone turns up one base away.

The immunoSEQ Assay was the method used to sequence TCRbeta CDR3 regions. After extraction, genomic DNA underwent amplification by bias-controlled multiplex PCR, followed by high-throughput sequencing. As for the authors' bioinformatics: To quantify the absolute abundance of every unique TCRbeta CDR3 region, sequences were collapsed and filtered. Usable DNA was measured by amplifying reference genes present in all nucleated cells, and TCRbeta template counts were normalized to that usable DNA to estimate T cell fraction. Repertoire TCRs were annotated as SARS-CoV-2-specific by exact matching of V gene, CDR3 amino acid sequence and J gene to a known reactive TCR set. The reference SARS-CoV-2 TCR set was derived from MIRA and filtered for enrichment in COVID-19-positive ImmuneCODE repertoires, a step that removed public or cross-reactive TCRs. Using the MIRA antigens, annotated TCRs were further analysed by specific ORF or by position within an ORF. Breadth was defined as annotated unique rearrangements over total unique productive rearrangements; depth was the summed frequency of those rearrangements. TCR breadth was compared between groups using two-sided Wilcoxon rank-sum tests. The source is immuneACCESS, and TCRdb retained only in-frame sequences with V and J called. Part of the clones is not carried over; for the studies checked, unresolved V genes explain less than half of this, and the remainder is unexplained. The V and J calls and clone size come from that table; D and trimming were worked out from the DNA. For this sample the table gives more than 250,000 clones, of which 70% to 90% were detected only once. The ten largest clones represent more than 2.5% of the sample.

Including cysteine and phenylalanine, the CDR3 has 13 amino acids. Only CDR3 DNA remains: 39 bases, in frame from the first base. V is clipped by 4 bases and J by 8 bases, and the sequence between their germline boundaries is 12 bases long. The germline V gene (reference sequence) supplies CDR1 WNHNN and CDR2 SYGVQD. Reading the label with the study, this specimen's treatment or condition is: roughly 20 received Ad26.COV2.S at low or high dose, single or two shots; about five received placebo; per-sample allocation not given. For vaccine and placebo recipients, repertoires were sequenced using samples collected on day 63 after the first injection. Cohort 1b enrolled about two dozen adults aged 18-55 years at a single site in Boston, USA, between 29 July and 7 August 2020. As a vaccine, Ad26.COV2.S was a replication-incompetent adenovirus type 26 vector that expressed a prefusion-stabilized SARS-CoV-2 spike protein derived from the original Wuhan strain.

Here is what the overall study found, with its caveats: Substantial breadth of spike-specific CD8+ and CD4+ T cell responses was reported after vaccination. Spike-specific TCR breadth was higher in Ad26.COV2.S recipients than in placebo recipients (P = 0.0014). The study was not powered to compare responses between vaccine doses or regimens. According to the authors, total T cell responses may have been underestimated by the TCR breadth and depth analyses. Comparable non-spike TCR breadth was observed between vaccine and placebo recipients, consistent with only spike being contained in the vaccine.

The starting material was peripheral blood, obtained in a trial of Ad26.COV2.S vaccine versus placebo. The V and J genes are TRBV10-1 and TRBJ2-1, and possibly TRBD2, on 7 matching bases. The clonotype comes from a person between 18 and 60 years old who received the Ad26.COV2.S COVID-19 vaccine or a placebo. The CDR3: CASSAGGLDEQFF. The DNA reads as follows: TGCGCCAGCAGTGCGGGGGGCCTCGATGAGCAGTTCTTC.